These 26 T cell receptor beta chains were all obtained from the same sample, sequenced in a study of cytomegalovirus exposure and HLA in healthy donors. Method: immunoSEQ multiplex PCR; TCRdb's copy keeps in-frame clones and lacks some. The repertoire includes over 100,000 clones, 89% of them detected once, and around 1.2% sits in the top ten. The material sequenced was PBMCs. The receptors shown here come from a woman aged 18-30 years in good health and CMV-seronegative.

The rearrangement links TRBV7-3 to TRBJ2-3, with a tentative D call TRBD1 (5 bases). Germline values: CDR1 SGHTA, CDR2 FQGTGA. This CDR3 region has 15 residues. V shed 5 bases and J shed 0 bases, with 12 bases lying between them. The CDR3 coding sequence is TGTGCCAGCAGCCGAGACAGCCTTAGCACAGATACGCAGTATTTT. As protein: CASSRDSLSTDTQYF.

The chain joins TRBV10-1 to TRBJ2-2; TRBD1 aligns across 7 bases. Germline loops: CDR1 WNHNN, CDR2 SYGVQD (reference sequence). J gave up 4 bases and V 6 bases, and 8 bases lay outside the gene matches. This CDR3 is 15 amino acids long. CDR3 loop: CASSVTGTGTGELFF. CDR3 in DNA: TGCGCCAGCAGCGTGACAGGGACGGGCACCGGGGAGCTGTTTTTT.

J is TRBJ1-1 and V is TRBV10-1; 8 nucleotides match TRBD1. Per germline, CDR1 WNHNN and CDR2 SYGVQD (reference sequence). Germline trimming cut 7 bases from V and 2 bases from J; bases unmatched to any gene: 18. This CDR3 is built from 18 residues. The CDR3 protein is CASTHSSRGQYSNTEAFF. DNA for the CDR3: TGCGCCAGCACTCACTCCAGCAGGGGGCAATATTCAAACACTGAAGCTTTCTTT.

The V and J genes are TRBV2 and TRBJ2-5; TRBD1 might be the D (6 bases). This CDR3 comprises 14 residues. Germline assignment: CDR1 SNHLY and CDR2 FYNNEI. The V end lost 0 bases, the J end lost 7 bases, and 12 bases lay between the germline ends. The CDR3 sequence: CASSEATVQGTQYF. For the CDR3, the DNA is TGTGCCAGCAGTGAAGCGACAGTACAGGGGACCCAGTACTTC. Together with reference TRBV2 and TRBJ2-5, the CDR3 gives the full variable domain: EPEVTQTPSHQVTQMGQEVILRCVPISNHLYFYWYRQILGQKVEFLVSFYNNEISEKSEIFDDQFSVERPDGSNFTLKIRSTKLEDSAMYFCASSEATVQGTQYFGPGTRLLVL.

This clone was observed a single time. J is TRBJ2-1 and V is TRBV7-3; a possible D gene is TRBD2 (5 bases). Trimming shortened V by 5 bases and J by 0 bases, and 11 bases separated the two germline ends. Germline lookup yields CDR1 SGHTA and CDR2 FQGTGA. This CDR3 spans 15 amino acids. Here the CDR3 reads CASSPDYSSYNEQFF. For the CDR3, the DNA is TGTGCCAGCAGCCCAGACTATAGCTCCTACAATGAGCAGTTCTTC.

The V gene is TRBV2, the J gene TRBJ1-4, with TRBD1 matching 7 bases. Germline V gives CDR1 SNHLY, CDR2 FYNNEI. The CDR3 sequence is 14 residues long. V shed 4 bases, J shed 8 bases, and the junction held 7 bases outside the gene matches. The CDR3 here is CASSGIGQEEKLFF. In DNA, the CDR3 is TGTGCCAGCAGTGGCATCGGACAGGAGGAAAAACTGTTTTTT.

J is TRBJ2-7 and V is TRBV27, with TRBD2 matching over 15 bases. This CDR3 is 16 amino acids long. Germline V gene sequence: CDR1 MNHEY, CDR2 SMNVEV (reference sequence). With 2 bases clipped from V and 4 bases from J, the junction kept 3 bases outside the gene matches. This chain's CDR3 is CASSLIGTSGGYEQYF. In DNA form, the CDR3 reads TGTGCCAGCAGTTTAATCGGGACTAGCGGGGGGTACGAGCAGTACTTC.

V is TRBV10-3 and J is TRBJ1-4; 9 nucleotides align to TRBD1. Germline assignment: CDR1 ENHRY and CDR2 SYGVKD. J was trimmed by 0 bases and V by 2 bases; bases with no gene match: 7. The CDR3 totals 18 residues. CDR3 DNA sequence: TGTGCCATCAGTGAGCCGGGACAGGGACACACAACTAATGAAAAACTGTTTTTT. Its protein product is CAISEPGQGHTTNEKLFF.

CDR3 loop: CASKGAAGRVNEQFF. CDR3 coding DNA: TGTGCCAGCAAGGGAGCGGCGGGGCGGGTCAATGAGCAGTTCTTC. The chain employs TRBV19 and TRBJ2-1; TRBD2 might be the D (6 bases). Germline-derived CDR1 and CDR2 are LNHDA and SQIVND (reference sequence). The CDR3 length is 15 residues. Trimming took off 9 bases at V and 6 bases at J, with 21 bases between the two ends.

The chain is built from TRBV12-5 and TRBJ2-7, with 14 bases that match TRBD2. Trimming cost V 0 bases and J 0 bases; bases outside gene matches: 7. Germline values: CDR1 LGHNT, CDR2 FRNRAP. CDR3 size: 19 residues. CDR3 DNA sequence: TGTGCTAGTGGTTTGGTCGGGACTAGCGGGGGTTGTGACTCCTACGAGCAGTACTTC. The encoded protein is CASGLVGTSGGCDSYEQYF.

This chain uses TRBV27 with TRBJ2-7; D may be TRBD1 (6 bases). This CDR3 region has 13 residues. Germline V gene lookup returns CDR1 MNHEY and CDR2 SMNVEV (reference sequence). The germline V and J ends were trimmed by 3 bases and 3 bases, with 9 bases remaining between them. The CDR3 sequence is CASSFGQFYEQYF. In nucleotides, the CDR3 is TGTGCCAGCAGTTTTGGACAGTTCTACGAGCAGTACTTC.

This rearrangement joins TRBV4-2 to TRBJ2-7, with 7 bases matching TRBD2. Losses at the gene ends were 1 base for V and 5 bases for J; bases not matched to a gene: 5. CDR1 is LGHNA, CDR2 YNFKEQ, per germline. The CDR3 consists of 14 residues. The CDR3 protein is CASSQVGGINEQYF. CDR3 coding DNA: TGTGCCAGCAGCCAAGTGGGGGGGATCAACGAGCAGTACTTC.

The chain links TRBV27 to TRBJ1-5; D might be TRBD1 (5 bases). V gave up 8 bases and J gave up 2 bases, with 7 bases separating them. Germline V gene data show CDR1 as MNHEY and CDR2 as SMNVEV (reference sequence). CDR3 size: 12 residues. Written as DNA, the CDR3 is TGTGCCAGCCAGACAGGCAATCAGCCCCAGCATTTT. The encoded protein is CASQTGNQPQHF.

The chain has TRBV20-1 and TRBJ2-1; a weak D match, TRBD2 (6 bases). The ends were cut back, 8 bases at V and 15 bases at J, with 17 bases in the middle. This CDR3 comprises 10 residues. The germline V gene encodes CDR1 DFQATT and CDR2 SNEGSKA (reference sequence). DNA for the CDR3: TGCAGTCCCGGGACTCGGCGTCGGTTCTTC. This translates into CSPGTRRRFF.

In this sample, this clone turned up once. This chain joins TRBV19 and TRBJ1-3, with a weak D call TRBD1 (5 bases). The CDR3 consists of 14 residues. Trimming removed 4 bases from V and 3 bases from J, with 10 bases in between. CDR1 and CDR2 from the germline V gene are LNHDA and SQIVND (reference sequence). CDR3 nucleotide sequence: TGTGCCAGTAGTAAGCGGGACGGTGGAAACACCATATATTTT. It translates to CASSKRDGGNTIYF.

This clone was seen a handful of times. The rearrangement joins TRBV6-1 to TRBJ2-7; 9 nucleotides line up with TRBD1. The ends lost 6 bases at V and 6 bases at J; junction bases unmatched: 9. Germline-derived CDR1 and CDR2 are MNHNS and SASEGT. This CDR3 region has 14 residues. CDR3 nucleotide sequence: TGTGCCAGCAGGGCCGGGACAGGGAAGGGCGAGCAGTACTTC. It codes for CASRAGTGKGEQYF.

This clone was observed once. The chain combines TRBV5-6 with TRBJ2-7; 12 bases agree with TRBD1. The CDR3 is made up of 17 amino acids. Germline V gene sequence: CDR1 SGHDT, CDR2 YYEEEE. V gave up 0 bases and J gave up 4 bases; unmatched junction bases: 8. The CDR3 is CASSLAGGQGAEYEQYF. CDR3 DNA sequence: TGTGCCAGCAGCTTGGCGGGGGGACAGGGGGCTGAGTACGAGCAGTACTTC.

V is TRBV15 and J is TRBJ1-2; D remains unclear. Trimming removed 0 bases at V and 8 bases at J, with 13 bases between. Germline V gene sequence: CDR1 LNHNV, CDR2 YYDKDF (reference sequence). The CDR3 runs 14 residues. CDR3: CATSRDNGVEGYTF. CDR3 coding DNA: TGTGCCACCAGCAGAGATAACGGCGTGGAGGGCTACACCTTC.

The chain carries TRBV6-5 and TRBJ1-5; 8 positions agree with TRBD1. The CDR3 extends over 14 amino acids. In germline, CDR1 is MNHEY, CDR2 SVGAGI. The trim removed 6 bases at V and 6 bases at J, leaving 7 bases unmatched. The CDR3 DNA reads as TGTGCCAGCAGCCAACAGGGGGTCCGTCAGCCCCAGCATTTT. As protein: CASSQQGVRQPQHF.

The chain uses TRBV6-1 and TRBJ1-1; D unclear. Deletions cut 2 bases from V and 3 bases from J, with 13 bases between. CDR1 and CDR2 (germline): MNHNS, SASEGT. This CDR3 spans 15 amino acids. CDR3 in amino acids: CASSETGLGDTEAFF. CDR3 DNA: TGTGCCAGCAGTGAAACCGGCCTCGGGGACACTGAAGCTTTCTTT.

The rearrangement uses TRBV2 and TRBJ1-5; possible D gene TRBD1, 5 bases. The germline gives CDR1 SNHLY, CDR2 FYNNEI. The CDR3 is made up of 14 amino acids. Trimming took 6 bases from V and 0 from J, leaving 9 bases between them. DNA of the CDR3: TGTGCCAGCAGGACAGATTATAGCAATCAGCCCCAGCATTTT. It translates to CASRTDYSNQPQHF.

This clone was detected once. V gene TRBV19 combines with J gene TRBJ1-4; TRBD1 aligns across 7 bases. The trim removed 9 bases at V and 0 bases at J, leaving 7 bases unmatched. The CDR3 is 15 residues long. The germline V gene encodes CDR1 LNHDA and CDR2 SQIVND (reference sequence). The CDR3 reads CASSQGTATNEKLFF. DNA of the CDR3: TGTGCCAGCTCACAGGGGACCGCAACTAATGAAAAACTGTTTTTT.

The V gene is TRBV11-3, the J gene TRBJ2-3; TRBD2 is a possible D gene (5 bases). The CDR3 extends over 13 amino acids. In germline, CDR1 is SGHNT, CDR2 YENEEA. The V end was cut by 1 base, the J end by 5 bases, with 7 bases between. CDR3 DNA: TGTGCCAGCAGCTTAGGGGCGGGAGATACGCAGTATTTT. As protein: CASSLGAGDTQYF.

This sequence joins TRBV12-5 and TRBJ1-2; D unresolved. This CDR3 comprises 11 residues. V dropped 4 bases and J dropped 14 bases, with 14 bases sitting between them. Germline V gene sequence: CDR1 LGHNT, CDR2 FRNRAP. This chain's CDR3 is CASGYPPPGTF. The CDR3 DNA is TGTGCTAGTGGTTACCCCCCCCCGGGAACCTTC.

This rearrangement joins TRBV25-1 to TRBJ1-2, with a weak D call TRBD1 (5 bases). The germline CDR1 and CDR2 sequences are MGHDK and SYGVNS. V was shortened by 8 bases and J by 6 bases, with 13 bases between the two germline ends. This CDR3 is built from 12 residues. In nucleotides, the CDR3 is TGTGCCAGCTCTCCTGGGGGGGATGGCTACACCTTC. It specifies CASSPGGDGYTF.

The chain combines TRBV5-1 with TRBJ2-1; TRBD1 might be the D (5 bases). V shed 2 bases and J shed 8 bases, with 11 bases lying between them. In germline, CDR1 is SGHRS, CDR2 YFSETQ. The CDR3 has 13 residues. Here the CDR3 DNA reads TGCGCCAGCAGCTTCTCAGGGTACGATGAGCAGTTCTTC. Translating it yields CASSFSGYDEQFF.